The 15 T cell receptor beta chains in this list originate from one sample, sequenced in a study of CD8+ T cells in alopecia areata. cDNA serving as the sequencing template came from extracted, reverse transcribed RNA. Here immunoSEQ multiplex PCR was the method, and the copy in TCRdb shows in-frame clones only, minus some. The table lists about 210,000 clones, around two fifths of them singletons, with over 2.5% in the top ten. Treatment specified: oral pan-JAK inhibitor, 5-10 mg twice daily. The sequenced sample was CD4+ T cells sorted from blood, obtained around week 36, from a patient treated with tofacitinib. The receptors come from a human donor with alopecia areata.

This clone showed up just a few times. The gene calls are TRBV29-1 and TRBJ2-1, with D perhaps matching TRBD2 (6 bases). The V gene lost 4 bases and the J gene lost 0 bases, with 10 bases spanning the gap. The CDR3 totals 14 residues. The germline gives CDR1 SQVTM, CDR2 ANQGSEA. The CDR3 bases are TGCAGCGTTGGGCGGGGTAGCTCCTACAATGAGCAGTTCTTC. This codes for CSVGRGSSYNEQFF.

The genes are TRBV2 and TRBJ1-2, with unresolved D. This CDR3 has 15 residues. The V end was cut by 1 base, the J end by 8 bases, with 17 bases between. Germline loops: CDR1 SNHLY, CDR2 FYNNEI. In nucleotides, the CDR3 is TGTGCCAGCAGTGAAGGGGGTAGGCTCCGAAAGGGCTACACCTTC. Translated: CASSEGGRLRKGYTF.

On this clone: The same CDR3 is also encoded by other DNA sequences in this sample. This chain uses TRBV29-1 with TRBJ2-3, with D unresolved. CDR3 length: 12 residues. Trimming removed 2 bases from V and 1 base from J, with 4 bases in between. Germline loops: CDR1 SQVTM, CDR2 ANQGSEA. The CDR3: CSVERGTDTQYF. The CDR3 DNA is TGCAGCGTTGAACGGGGCACAGATACGCAGTATTTT.

This clone was seen a handful of times. The chain has TRBV5-6 and TRBJ2-4; the D is unclear. Trimming shortened V by 4 bases and J by 5 bases, and 13 bases separated the two germline ends. The V gene's germline CDR1 is SGHDT and CDR2 YYEEEE. This CDR3 has 14 amino acids. The CDR3 loop is CASSPKSSENIQYF. CDR3 sequence (DNA): TGTGCCAGCAGCCCGAAATCATCGGAAAACATTCAGTACTTC.

The gene calls are TRBV29-1 and TRBJ1-5, with D perhaps matching TRBD1 (5 bases). The V end was cut by 4 bases, the J end by 7 bases, with 14 bases between. The CDR3 has 13 amino acids. CDR1 and CDR2 (germline): SQVTM, ANQGSEA. CDR3 in amino acids: CSVGTGGAQPQHF. The CDR3 nucleotides read TGCAGCGTTGGGACCGGGGGAGCCCAGCCCCAGCATTTT.

This rearrangement joins TRBV7-7 to TRBJ2-1; 8 positions match TRBD2. From germline, CDR1 is SSHAT and CDR2 FNYEAQ (reference sequence). Trimming at V came to 5 bases and at J to 4 bases, leaving 7 bases not matched to a gene. The CDR3 contains 15 residues. Here the CDR3 reads CASSPGTRDYNEQFF. CDR3 DNA sequence: TGTGCCAGCAGCCCCGGGACTAGGGATTACAATGAGCAGTTCTTC.

This rearrangement joins TRBV27 to TRBJ2-7, with D possibly being TRBD2 (5 bases). CDR3 length equals 17 residues. V gave up 5 bases and J gave up 3 bases, with 23 bases separating them. The germline CDR1 and CDR2 sequences are MNHEY and SMNVEV (reference sequence). This CDR3 reads CASSPPLPLGSGYEQYF. The CDR3 coding sequence is TGTGCCAGCAGTCCTCCTTTACCCTTGGGGAGTGGCTACGAGCAGTACTTC.

This clone has a handful of counts. V gene TRBV15 combines with J gene TRBJ2-2; 11 nucleotides align to TRBD2. V shed 3 bases, J shed 6 bases, and the junction held 9 bases outside the gene matches. The CDR3 is 17 amino acids. CDR1 and CDR2 (germline): LNHNV, YYDKDF (reference sequence). CDR3 amino acids: CATSSAGTSGFPGELFF. The CDR3 nucleotides are TGTGCCACCAGCAGCGCTGGGACTAGCGGTTTCCCCGGGGAGCTGTTTTTT.

The chain combines TRBV9 with TRBJ2-7; D unresolved. The CDR3 is 13 amino acids. Germline loops: CDR1 SGDLS, CDR2 YYNGEE. The ends were cut back, 3 bases at V and 2 bases at J, with 9 bases in the middle. The CDR3 DNA reads as TGTGCCAGCAGCGCGAGAGAGCCCTACGAGCAGTACTTC. Its protein product is CASSAREPYEQYF.

This chain uses TRBV6-6 with TRBJ1-2, with D hard to call. V lost 6 bases, J lost 4 bases, and 6 bases lay in between. The CDR3 runs 11 residues. CDR1 is MNHNY and CDR2 is SVGAGI in the germline V gene (reference sequence). For the CDR3, the DNA is TGTGCCAGCAGGGGTGGCTATGGCTACACCTTC. As protein: CASRGGYGYTF.

The rearrangement joins TRBV2 to TRBJ2-3; a possible D gene is TRBD2 (5 bases). Germline CDR1 is SNHLY and CDR2 is FYNNEI. The CDR3 loop spans 15 amino acids. The ends were cut back, 6 bases at V and 1 base at J, with 14 bases in the middle. The CDR3 bases are TGTGCCAGCAGGTTCACTAGGGCCGGCACAGATACGCAGTATTTT. Protein sequence: CASRFTRAGTDTQYF.

The rearrangement uses TRBV30 and TRBJ1-1; 10 bases are shared with TRBD1. The CDR3 has 15 amino acids. With 1 base clipped from V and 2 bases from J, the junction kept 4 bases outside the gene matches. Germline-derived CDR1 and CDR2 are GTSNPN and SVGIG (reference sequence). The CDR3 bases are TGTGCCTGGAGTGCCCGGACAGGGGGTAACACTGAAGCTTTCTTT. This codes for CAWSARTGGNTEAFF. The whole variable domain, filled in from reference TRBV30 and TRBJ1-1, reads SQTIHQWPATLVQPVGSPLSLECTVEGTSNPNLYWYRQAAGRGLQLLFYSVGIGQISSEVPQNLSASRPQDRQFILSSKKLLLSDSGFYLCAWSARTGGNTEAFFGQGTRLTVV.

V and J are TRBV29-1 and TRBJ1-2; 7 nucleotides match TRBD1. J lost 6 bases, V lost 6 bases, and 4 bases had no gene match. Germline V gene lookup returns CDR1 SQVTM and CDR2 ANQGSEA. The CDR3 contains 11 residues. Here the CDR3 DNA reads TGCAGCGTCGTCAGGGGGAATGGCTACACCTTC. Encoded protein: CSVVRGNGYTF.

The chain uses TRBV5-1 and TRBJ2-7; TRBD1 matches at 10 bases. The germline V gene encodes CDR1 SGHRS and CDR2 YFSETQ. The CDR3 sequence is 15 residues long. Trimming removed 2 bases from V and 2 bases from J; junction bases left unmatched: 4. This CDR3 is CASSFGDRGPYEQYF. CDR3 nucleotides: TGCGCCAGCAGCTTTGGGGACAGGGGTCCCTACGAGCAGTACTTC.

The rearrangement joins TRBV5-1 to TRBJ1-1, with D possibly TRBD1 on 5 matching bases. CDR1 SGHRS and CDR2 YFSETQ come from the germline V gene. This CDR3 is built from 13 residues. With 4 bases removed from V and 4 bases from J, the gap between germline ends came to 11 bases. CDR3 loop: CASSVGVGTEAFF. CDR3 coding DNA: TGCGCCAGCAGCGTAGGGGTCGGCACTGAAGCTTTCTTT.